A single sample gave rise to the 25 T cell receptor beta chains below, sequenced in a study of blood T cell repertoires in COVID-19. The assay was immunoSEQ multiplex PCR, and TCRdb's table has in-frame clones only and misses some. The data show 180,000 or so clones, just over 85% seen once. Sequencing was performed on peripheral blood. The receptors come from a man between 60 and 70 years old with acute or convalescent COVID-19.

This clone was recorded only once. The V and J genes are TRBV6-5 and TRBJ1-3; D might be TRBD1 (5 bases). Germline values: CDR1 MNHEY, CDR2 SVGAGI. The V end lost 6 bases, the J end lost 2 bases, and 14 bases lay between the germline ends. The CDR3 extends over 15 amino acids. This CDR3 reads CASRVTAGTGNTIYF. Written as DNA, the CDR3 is TGTGCCAGCAGGGTAACAGCAGGGACTGGAAACACCATATATTTT.

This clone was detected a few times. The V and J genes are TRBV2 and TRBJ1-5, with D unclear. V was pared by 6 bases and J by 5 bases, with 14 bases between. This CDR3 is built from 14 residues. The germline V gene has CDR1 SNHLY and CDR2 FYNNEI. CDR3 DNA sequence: TGTGCCAGCAGCCAAACCGGTTACTATCAGCCCCAGCATTTT. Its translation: CASSQTGYYQPQHF.

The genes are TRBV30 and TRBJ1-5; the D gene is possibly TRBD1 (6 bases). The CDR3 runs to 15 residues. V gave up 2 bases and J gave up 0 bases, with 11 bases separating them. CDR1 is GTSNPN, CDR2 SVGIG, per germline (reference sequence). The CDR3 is CAWSRPDSSNQPQHF. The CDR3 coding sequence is TGTGCCTGGAGTCGACCGGACAGTAGCAATCAGCCCCAGCATTTT.

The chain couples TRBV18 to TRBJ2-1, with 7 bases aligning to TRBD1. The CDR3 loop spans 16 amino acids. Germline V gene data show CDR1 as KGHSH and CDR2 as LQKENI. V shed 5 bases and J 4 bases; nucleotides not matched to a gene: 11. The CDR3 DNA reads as TGTGCCAGCTCAACTCGGACAGGACCGCGTTACAATGAGCAGTTCTTC. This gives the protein CASSTRTGPRYNEQFF.

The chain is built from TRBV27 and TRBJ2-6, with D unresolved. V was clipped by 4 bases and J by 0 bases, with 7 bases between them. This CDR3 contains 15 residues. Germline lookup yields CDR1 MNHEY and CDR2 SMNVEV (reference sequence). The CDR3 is CASSSRLSGANVLTF. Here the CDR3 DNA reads TGTGCCAGCAGTTCGAGGCTCTCTGGGGCCAACGTCCTGACTTTC.

The CDR3 DNA follows: TGTGCCAGCAGTTCAATACGGGAGGGGAACACCGGGGAGCTGTTTTTT. Protein: CASSSIREGNTGELFF. The V gene is TRBV28, the J gene TRBJ2-2; 8 positions match TRBD2. The CDR3 runs to 16 residues. The V gene end was trimmed by 4 bases and the J gene end by 1 base; junction bases not matched to a gene: 5. Germline CDR1 is MDHEN and CDR2 is SYDVKM.

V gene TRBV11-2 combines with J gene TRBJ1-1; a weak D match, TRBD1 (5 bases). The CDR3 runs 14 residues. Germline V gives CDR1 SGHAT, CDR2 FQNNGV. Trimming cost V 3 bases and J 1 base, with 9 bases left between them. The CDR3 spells CASSFDSPNTEAFF. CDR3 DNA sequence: TGTGCCAGCAGCTTCGACAGCCCGAACACTGAAGCTTTCTTT.

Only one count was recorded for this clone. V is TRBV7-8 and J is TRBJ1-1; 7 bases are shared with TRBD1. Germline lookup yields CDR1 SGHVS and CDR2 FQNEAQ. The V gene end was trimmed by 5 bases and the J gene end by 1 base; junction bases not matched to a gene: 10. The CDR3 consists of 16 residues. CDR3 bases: TGTGCCAGCAGCCGGAGGGGGCGGGGAGAGAACACTGAAGCTTTCTTT. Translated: CASSRRGRGENTEAFF.

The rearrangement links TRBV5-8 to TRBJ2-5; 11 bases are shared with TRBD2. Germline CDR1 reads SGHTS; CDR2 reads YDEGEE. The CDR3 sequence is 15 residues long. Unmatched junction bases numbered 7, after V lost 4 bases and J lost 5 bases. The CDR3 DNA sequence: TGTGCCAGCAGCCAGAGACTAGCGGGACGGGAGACCCAGTACTTC. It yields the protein CASSQRLAGRETQYF.

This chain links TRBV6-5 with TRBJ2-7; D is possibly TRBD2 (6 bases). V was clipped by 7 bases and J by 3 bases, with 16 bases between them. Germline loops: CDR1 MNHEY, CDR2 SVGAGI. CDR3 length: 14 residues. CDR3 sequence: CASKTGLLIYEQYF. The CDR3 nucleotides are TGTGCCAGCAAGACGGGACTGCTGATCTACGAGCAGTACTTC.

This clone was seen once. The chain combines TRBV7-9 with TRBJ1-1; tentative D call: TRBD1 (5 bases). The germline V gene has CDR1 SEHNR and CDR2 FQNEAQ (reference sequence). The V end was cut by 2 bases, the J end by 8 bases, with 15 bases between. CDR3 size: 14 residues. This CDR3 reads CASSLYSQGGEAFF. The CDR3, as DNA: TGTGCCAGCAGCTTATATTCGCAGGGCGGAGAAGCTTTCTTT.

The CDR3, as DNA: TGTGCCACCAGTGATCTTACAGGGGAGTCCGAGACCCAGTACTTC. Its translation: CATSDLTGESETQYF. The J gene is TRBJ2-5, the V gene TRBV24-1, with 7 positions matching TRBD1. Trimming removed 3 bases from V and 5 bases from J; junction bases left unmatched: 8. Germline lookup yields CDR1 KGHDR and CDR2 SFDVKD. The CDR3 is 15 residues long.

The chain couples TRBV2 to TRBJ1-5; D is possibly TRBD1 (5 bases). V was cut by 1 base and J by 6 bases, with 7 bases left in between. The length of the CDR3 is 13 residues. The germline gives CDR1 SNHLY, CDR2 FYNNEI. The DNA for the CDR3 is TGTGCCAGCAGTGAAGAAGGGGCTCAGCCCCAGCATTTT. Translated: CASSEEGAQPQHF.

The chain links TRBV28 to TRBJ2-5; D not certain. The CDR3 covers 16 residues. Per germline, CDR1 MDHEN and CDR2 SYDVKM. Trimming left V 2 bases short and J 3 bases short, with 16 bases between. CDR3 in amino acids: CASSLTPRLLEETQYF. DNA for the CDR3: TGTGCCAGCAGTTTAACCCCCCGACTCCTGGAAGAGACCCAGTACTTC.

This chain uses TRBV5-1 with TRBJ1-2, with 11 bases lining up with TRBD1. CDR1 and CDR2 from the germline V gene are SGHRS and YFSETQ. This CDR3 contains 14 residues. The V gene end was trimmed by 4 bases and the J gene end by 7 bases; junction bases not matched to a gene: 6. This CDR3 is CASSRDRGRGGYTF. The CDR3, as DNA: TGCGCCAGCAGCCGGGACAGGGGGAGAGGTGGCTACACCTTC.

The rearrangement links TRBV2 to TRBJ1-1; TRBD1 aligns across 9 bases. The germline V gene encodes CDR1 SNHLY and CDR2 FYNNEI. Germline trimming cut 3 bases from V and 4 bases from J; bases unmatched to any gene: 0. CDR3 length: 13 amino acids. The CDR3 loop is CASSETGGTEAFF. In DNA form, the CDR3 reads TGTGCCAGCAGTGAGACAGGGGGCACTGAAGCTTTCTTT.

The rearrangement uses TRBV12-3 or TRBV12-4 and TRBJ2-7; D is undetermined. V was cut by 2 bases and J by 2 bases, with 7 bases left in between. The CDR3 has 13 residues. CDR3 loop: CASSLQVTYEQYF. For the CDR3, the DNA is TGTGCCAGCAGTTTACAGGTTACCTACGAGCAGTACTTC.

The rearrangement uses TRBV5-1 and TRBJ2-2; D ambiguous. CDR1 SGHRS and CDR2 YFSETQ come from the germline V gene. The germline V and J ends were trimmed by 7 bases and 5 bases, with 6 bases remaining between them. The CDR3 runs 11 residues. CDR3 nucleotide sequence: TGCGCCAGCCAAGCGACCGGGGAGCTGTTTTTT. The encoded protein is CASQATGELFF. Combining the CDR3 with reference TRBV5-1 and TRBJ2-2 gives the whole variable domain KAGVTQTPRYLIKTRGQQVTLSCSPISGHRSVSWYQQTPGQGLQFLFEYFSETQRNKGNFPGRFSGRQFSNSRSEMNVSTLELGDSALYLCASQATGELFFGEGSRLTVL.

CDR3 in DNA: TGTGCCAGCAGTGAAGGGGGTTACAATGAGCAGTTCTTC. It specifies CASSEGGYNEQFF. The chain links TRBV6-4 to TRBJ2-1; D possibly corresponds to TRBD1 (6 bases). The CDR3 spans 13 residues. Trimming left V 3 bases short and J 4 bases short, with 7 bases between. Germline lookup yields CDR1 MRHNA and CDR2 SNTAGT.

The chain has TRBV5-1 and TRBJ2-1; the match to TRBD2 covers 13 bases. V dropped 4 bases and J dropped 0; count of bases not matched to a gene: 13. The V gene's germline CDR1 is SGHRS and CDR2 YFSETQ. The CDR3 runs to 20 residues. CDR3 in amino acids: CASSRDPRLAGGSSYNEQFF. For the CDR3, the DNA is TGCGCCAGCAGCCGGGATCCGAGACTAGCGGGAGGAAGCTCCTACAATGAGCAGTTCTTC. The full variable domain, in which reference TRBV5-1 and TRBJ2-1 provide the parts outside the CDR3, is KAGVTQTPRYLIKTRGQQVTLSCSPISGHRSVSWYQQTPGQGLQFLFEYFSETQRNKGNFPGRFSGRQFSNSRSEMNVSTLELGDSALYLCASSRDPRLAGGSSYNEQFFGPGTRLTVL.

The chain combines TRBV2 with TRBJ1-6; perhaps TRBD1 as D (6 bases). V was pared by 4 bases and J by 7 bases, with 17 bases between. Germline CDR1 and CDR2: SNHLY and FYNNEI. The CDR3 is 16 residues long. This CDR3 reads CASSGRDTRGNSPLHF. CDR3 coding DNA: TGTGCCAGCAGTGGTCGGGACACCCGAGGAAATTCACCCCTCCACTTT. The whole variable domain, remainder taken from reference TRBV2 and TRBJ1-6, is EPEVTQTPSHQVTQMGQEVILRCVPISNHLYFYWYRQILGQKVEFLVSFYNNEISEKSEIFDDQFSVERPDGSNFTLKIRSTKLEDSAMYFCASSGRDTRGNSPLHFGNGTRLTVT.

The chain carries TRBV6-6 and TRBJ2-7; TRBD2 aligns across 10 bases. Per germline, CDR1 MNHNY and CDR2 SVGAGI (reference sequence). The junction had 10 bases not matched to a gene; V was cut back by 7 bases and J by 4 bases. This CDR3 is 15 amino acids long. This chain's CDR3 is CASTVSGRAGYEQYF. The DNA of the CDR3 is TGTGCCAGCACAGTCAGCGGGAGGGCCGGTTACGAGCAGTACTTC.

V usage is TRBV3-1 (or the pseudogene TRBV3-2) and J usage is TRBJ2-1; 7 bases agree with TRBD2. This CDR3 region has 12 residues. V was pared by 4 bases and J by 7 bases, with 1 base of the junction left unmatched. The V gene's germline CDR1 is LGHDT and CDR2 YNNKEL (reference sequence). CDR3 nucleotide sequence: TGTGCCAGCAGCCTTAGCGGGAATGAGCAGTTCTTC. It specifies CASSLSGNEQFF.

The CDR3 region is CASSPRQGQTEAFF. The DNA for the CDR3 is TGTGCCAGCTCACCCCGACAGGGTCAAACTGAAGCTTTCTTT. The chain uses TRBV18 and TRBJ1-1, with 7 nucleotides matching TRBD1. This CDR3 comprises 14 residues. The germline CDR1 and CDR2 sequences are KGHSH and LQKENI. J was trimmed by 5 bases and V by 3 bases; bases with no gene match: 6.

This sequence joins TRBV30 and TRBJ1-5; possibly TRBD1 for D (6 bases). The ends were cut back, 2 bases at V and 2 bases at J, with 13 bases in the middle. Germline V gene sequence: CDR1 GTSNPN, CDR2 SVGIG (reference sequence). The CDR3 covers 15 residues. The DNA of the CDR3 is TGTGCCTGGAGTAGGGGGACGTTGGGCAATCAGCCCCAGCATTTT. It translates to CAWSRGTLGNQPQHF.